Presented here are 27 T cell receptor beta chains from one specimen sequenced in a study of blood T cell repertoires in COVID-19. Clones were read by immunoSEQ multiplex PCR, and TCRdb kept only the in-frame ones, dropping some. The sample includes 200,000 to 300,000 clones, around 89% of them seen just once. Sequenced: peripheral blood. The origin of the receptors is a woman in her forties with acute or convalescent COVID-19.

The chain is built from TRBV4-1 and TRBJ1-5; 9 bases align to TRBD1. CDR1 is MGHRA, CDR2 YSYEKL, per germline. The length of the CDR3 is 19 residues. With 4 bases clipped from V and 2 bases from J, the junction kept 15 bases outside the gene matches. Here the CDR3 reads CASSRGDRGSFWGNQPQHF. CDR3 nucleotide sequence: TGCGCCAGCAGCCGGGGAGACAGGGGGTCGTTTTGGGGCAATCAGCCCCAGCATTTT.

This clone was counted only a few times. This chain uses TRBV2 with TRBJ1-1; 11 bases fit TRBD1. Germline assignment: CDR1 SNHLY and CDR2 FYNNEI. Unmatched junction bases numbered 10, after V lost 6 bases and J lost 10 bases. The CDR3 runs to 14 residues. This CDR3 is CASSPRDRGVGAFF. The CDR3 DNA reads TGTGCCAGCAGCCCCCGGGACAGGGGGGTAGGAGCTTTCTTT.

The chain is built from TRBV19 and TRBJ1-2, with D uncertain. The CDR3 is 14 residues long. Trimming shortened V by 6 bases and J by 4 bases, and 15 bases separated the two germline ends. Germline CDR1 LNHDA, CDR2 SQIVND (reference sequence). The DNA of the CDR3 is TGTGCCAGTAGCCTCAGACTGTCCACCTATGGCTACACCTTC. It yields the protein CASSLRLSTYGYTF.

This clone was observed a single time. The chain links TRBV20-1 to TRBJ2-1, with 7 positions matching TRBD1. The CDR3 sequence is 10 residues long. Germline CDR1 DFQATT, CDR2 SNEGSKA (reference sequence). V lost 8 bases, J lost 8 bases, and 3 bases stayed unmatched. CDR3 in DNA: TGCAGTCACAGGGGCCATGAGCAGTTCTTC. Translating it yields CSHRGHEQFF.

The rearrangement uses TRBV20-1 and TRBJ2-3, with D perhaps TRBD1 (5 bases). V was pared by 3 bases and J by 1 base, with 11 bases between. This CDR3 is built from 14 residues. Germline CDR1 is DFQATT and CDR2 is SNEGSKA (reference sequence). The CDR3 here is CSASSQGGTDTQYF. In DNA form, the CDR3 reads TGCAGTGCTAGTAGTCAGGGTGGCACAGATACGCAGTATTTT.

V usage is TRBV30 and J usage is TRBJ2-7; TRBD1 might be the D (5 bases). The CDR3 is made up of 13 amino acids. The V gene lost 0 bases and the J gene lost 2 bases, with 8 bases spanning the gap. The germline gives CDR1 GTSNPN, CDR2 SVGIG (reference sequence). The chain's CDR3 is CAWSVSRAYEQYV. In DNA, the CDR3 is TGTGCCTGGAGTGTAAGCAGGGCCTACGAGCAGTACGTC.

In its sample, this clone was seen a few times. This sequence joins TRBV19 and TRBJ1-3, with D perhaps matching TRBD1 (5 bases). Germline lookup yields CDR1 LNHDA and CDR2 SQIVND (reference sequence). CDR3 length: 16 residues. V gave up 5 bases and J gave up 2 bases, with 16 bases separating them. In DNA form, the CDR3 reads TGTGCCAGTAGTGCGACAGCACAGGTGACTGGAAACACCATATATTTT. This translates into CASSATAQVTGNTIYF.

This clone was detected only once. The chain uses TRBV19 and TRBJ1-1; 9 bases are a match to TRBD1. After removal of 5 bases from V and 4 bases from J, the junction contained 5 bases not matched to a gene. CDR1 is LNHDA and CDR2 is SQIVND in the germline V gene (reference sequence). This CDR3 is built from 14 residues. Here the CDR3 DNA reads TGTGCCAGTAGTTCGGACAGGGGACCCACTGAAGCTTTCTTT. Residues: CASSSDRGPTEAFF.

The V call is TRBV15, the J call TRBJ2-5, with a weak D call TRBD1 (6 bases). CDR1 and CDR2 (germline): LNHNV, YYDKDF (reference sequence). This CDR3 comprises 16 residues. The V end was cut by 5 bases, the J end by 5 bases, with 21 bases between. The CDR3 region has the DNA TGTGCCACCAGCGTAAGTCAACAGGGACCTGGGGAGACCCAGTACTTC. It codes for CATSVSQQGPGETQYF.

This clone appeared once. V usage is TRBV12-2 and J usage is TRBJ2-1; TRBD2 was called by the table and not checked on the DNA. TRBV12-2 is noted as a pseudogene. The CDR3 length is 15 residues. CDR3 residues: CASRLGLAGYNEQFF. The CDR3 DNA reads as TGTGCAAGTCGCTTAGGACTAGCGGGTTACAATGAGCAGTTCTTC.

This clone showed up just once. The chain has TRBV4-1 and TRBJ1-2; no definite D call. Trimming shortened V by 4 bases and J by 5 bases, and 17 bases separated the two germline ends. Per germline, CDR1 MGHRA and CDR2 YSYEKL. This CDR3 is built from 15 residues. The CDR3, as DNA: TGCGCCAGCAGCCGACCCCTAGACCTTGGATATGGCTACACCTTC. Translated, it gives CASSRPLDLGYGYTF.

This rearrangement joins TRBV5-8 to TRBJ1-3; 11 bases fit TRBD1. This CDR3 has 14 residues. CDR1 SGHTS and CDR2 YDEGEE come from the germline V gene. V dropped 7 bases and J dropped 4; count of bases not matched to a gene: 4. CDR3 in amino acids: CASGQGALGNTIYF. Here the CDR3 DNA reads TGTGCCAGCGGACAGGGGGCATTGGGAAACACCATATATTTT.

The chain employs TRBV2 and TRBJ1-3; 7 bases map to TRBD1. The V gene's germline CDR1 is SNHLY and CDR2 FYNNEI. This CDR3 is 14 amino acids long. Trimming at V came to 6 bases and at J to 3 bases, leaving 5 bases not matched to a gene. In DNA, the CDR3 is TGTGCCAGCAGGACAGGGTCGGGTGGAAACACCATATATTTT. Amino acid sequence: CASRTGSGGNTIYF.

The rearrangement uses TRBV25-1 and TRBJ1-3; a possible D gene is TRBD1 (6 bases). Germline V lookup: CDR1 MGHDK, CDR2 SYGVNS. Trimming removed 2 bases from V and 4 bases from J, with 12 bases in between. CDR3 length: 15 amino acids. The CDR3: CASSEEYRAGNTIYF. The CDR3 nucleotides read TGTGCCAGCAGTGAAGAGTACAGGGCAGGAAACACCATATATTTT.

The V gene is TRBV23-1, the J gene TRBJ1-5, with D possibly TRBD1 on 5 matching bases. TRBV23-1 is an ORF, and what it does is uncertain. V was clipped by 4 bases and J by 0 bases, with 10 bases between them. The length of the CDR3 is 15 residues. CDR3 in amino acids: CASSLWGYSNQPQHF. The CDR3 nucleotides are TGCGCCAGCAGTCTGTGGGGCTATAGCAATCAGCCCCAGCATTTT.

The V gene is TRBV11-2, the J gene TRBJ1-4; tentative D call: TRBD1 (6 bases). Per the germline V gene, CDR1 is SGHAT and CDR2 is FQNNGV. The ends were cut back, 1 base at V and 0 bases at J, with 12 bases in the middle. This CDR3 has 17 amino acids. The DNA of the CDR3 is TGTGCCAGCAGCTTAGCCAGGGGAACGGCAACTAATGAAAAACTGTTTTTT. As protein: CASSLARGTATNEKLFF.

The V call is TRBV5-1, the J call TRBJ2-5; D is possibly TRBD2 (6 bases). In germline, CDR1 is SGHRS, CDR2 YFSETQ. V gave up 2 bases and J gave up 1 base, with 9 bases separating them. This CDR3 has 14 amino acids. The CDR3 loop reads CASSFGRGQETQYF. As DNA, the CDR3 is TGCGCCAGCAGCTTCGGGCGGGGCCAAGAGACCCAGTACTTC.

This chain connects TRBV5-1 to TRBJ2-5; 7 bases are shared with TRBD1. The germline V gene has CDR1 SGHRS and CDR2 YFSETQ. CDR3 length equals 14 residues. Trimming cost V 4 bases and J 8 bases; bases outside gene matches: 11. CDR3: CASSPGRAGGTQYF. The CDR3 DNA sequence: TGCGCCAGCAGCCCGGGCAGGGCAGGGGGTACCCAGTACTTC.

On this clone: Other DNA sequences within the sample encode an identical CDR3. The chain uses TRBV30 and TRBJ2-5; TRBD2 is a possible D gene (5 bases). V lost 0 bases and J lost 5, with 7 bases in between. Germline CDR1 reads GTSNPN; CDR2 reads SVGIG (reference sequence). This CDR3 is built from 12 residues. CDR3 DNA: TGTGCCTGGAGTGTGACGGGGGAGACCCAGTACTTC. Translated, it gives CAWSVTGETQYF. The whole variable domain, remainder taken from reference TRBV30 and TRBJ2-5, is SQTIHQWPATLVQPVGSPLSLECTVEGTSNPNLYWYRQAAGRGLQLLFYSVGIGQISSEVPQNLSASRPQDRQFILSSKKLLLSDSGFYLCAWSVTGETQYFGPGTRLLVL.

This clone was found a few times. The genes are TRBV3-1 (or the pseudogene TRBV3-2) and TRBJ1-1; D gene uncertain. V gave up 5 bases and J gave up 1 base, with 11 bases separating them. The germline CDR1 and CDR2 sequences are LGHDT and YNNKEL (reference sequence). The CDR3 is 14 amino acids. CDR3: CASSKREPNTEAFF. The DNA of the CDR3 is TGTGCCAGCAGCAAACGGGAGCCGAACACTGAAGCTTTCTTT.

For this clone: The same CDR3 can be traced to other DNA sequences in this sample. The chain combines TRBV2 with TRBJ1-1, with TRBD1 matching over 9 bases. Germline V CDR1 and CDR2: SNHLY, FYNNEI. With 4 bases clipped from V and 1 base from J, the junction kept 1 base outside the gene matches. This CDR3 is built from 14 residues. DNA for the CDR3: TGTGCCAGCAGTGTGGGACAGGGGAACACTGAAGCTTTCTTT. Protein: CASSVGQGNTEAFF.

V usage is TRBV19 and J usage is TRBJ1-6; TRBD1 matches 8 bases. Germline V gene sequence: CDR1 LNHDA, CDR2 SQIVND (reference sequence). The CDR3 totals 14 residues. V gave up 10 bases and J gave up 9 bases; unmatched junction bases: 11. CDR3 residues: CATRQDREGSPLHF. CDR3 sequence (DNA): TGTGCCACCAGGCAGGACAGGGAAGGTTCACCCCTCCACTTT.

This clone occurred once. V usage is TRBV7-2 and J usage is TRBJ2-5; no reliable D call. Germline CDR1 SGHTA, CDR2 FQGNSA. With 5 bases removed from V and 13 bases from J, the gap between germline ends came to 20 bases. The CDR3 contains 13 residues. The CDR3 nucleotides are TGTGCCAGCAGCCAAAGACCCCCGAGGAGCCCGTACTTC. This translates into CASSQRPPRSPYF. The full variable domain, rest sourced from reference TRBV7-2 and TRBJ2-5, is GAGVSQSPSNKVTEKGKDVELRCDPISGHTALYWYRQSLGQGLEFLIYFQGNSAPDKSGLPSDRFSAERTGGSVSTLTIQRTQQEDSAVYLCASSQRPPRSPYFGPGTRLLVL.

This clone has a single count. The chain has TRBV29-1 and TRBJ2-7; 7 bases map to TRBD2. The CDR3 runs to 13 residues. Trimming at V came to 4 bases and at J to 3 bases, leaving 6 bases not matched to a gene. Germline V CDR1 and CDR2: SQVTM, ANQGSEA. CDR3 DNA: TGCAGCGTTGGAAGCGGGACCGACTACGAGCAGTACGTC. Translating it yields CSVGSGTDYEQYV.

CDR3 loop: CASREGASETQYF. The CDR3 region has the DNA TGTGCCAGCAGGGAGGGGGCGAGTGAGACCCAGTACTTC. This chain uses TRBV6-5 with TRBJ2-5; a possible D gene is TRBD1 (7 bases). This CDR3 has 13 residues. V shed 6 bases and J shed 5 bases, with 13 bases lying between them. Germline V lookup: CDR1 MNHEY, CDR2 SVGAGI.

The chain links TRBV28 to TRBJ1-5; D possibly corresponds to TRBD1 (5 bases). Per the germline V gene, CDR1 is MDHEN and CDR2 is SYDVKM. The V and J ends lost 8 bases and 6 bases respectively, with 11 bases between them. The CDR3 is 12 amino acids. The CDR3 is CASLTGSQPQHF. For the CDR3, the DNA is TGTGCCAGCCTTACAGGATCTCAGCCCCAGCATTTT.

This chain connects TRBV11-2 to TRBJ1-6; D might be TRBD1 (6 bases). The germline CDR1 and CDR2 sequences are SGHAT and FQNNGV. V dropped 4 bases and J dropped 4 bases, with 20 bases sitting between them. This CDR3 region has 18 residues. CDR3 nucleotides: TGTGCCAGCAGCTCAGTAGCTACGGACAGCTATTATAATTCACCCCTCCACTTT. The encoded protein is CASSSVATDSYYNSPLHF.